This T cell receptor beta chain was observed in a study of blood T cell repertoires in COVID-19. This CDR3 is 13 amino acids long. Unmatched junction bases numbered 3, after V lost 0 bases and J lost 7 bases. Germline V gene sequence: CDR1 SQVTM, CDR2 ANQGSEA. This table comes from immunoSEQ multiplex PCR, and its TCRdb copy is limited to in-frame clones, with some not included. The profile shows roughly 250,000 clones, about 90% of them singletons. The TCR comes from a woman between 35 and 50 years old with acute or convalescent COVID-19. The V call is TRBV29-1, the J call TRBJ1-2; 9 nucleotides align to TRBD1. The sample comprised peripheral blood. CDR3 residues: CSVEENRGLGYTF. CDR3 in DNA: TGCAGCGTTGAAGAGAACAGGGGGCTTGGCTACACCTTC.